The 13 T cell receptor beta chains below come from one sample, sequenced in a study of cytomegalovirus exposure and HLA in healthy donors. Generated by immunoSEQ multiplex PCR, the TCRdb table keeps only in-frame clones and is missing some. The table lists roughly 170,000 clones, roughly four fifths of them singletons. Sequencing used PBMCs. The receptors originated from a woman aged 18-30 years in good health and CMV-seropositive.

The rearrangement links TRBV5-3 to TRBJ2-6, with 7 positions matching TRBD2. TRBV5-3 qualifies as an ORF whose function is uncertain. J gave up 8 bases and V 4 bases, and 12 bases lay outside the gene matches. This CDR3 contains 16 residues. CDR3 region: CARSIVRAGESNVLTF. Here the CDR3 DNA reads TGTGCCAGAAGCATCGTGAGGGCGGGAGAGTCCAACGTCCTGACTTTC.

The rearrangement uses TRBV6-5 and TRBJ2-1; no definite D call. V was cut by 0 bases and J by 0 bases, with 6 bases left in between. Germline V CDR1 and CDR2: MNHEY, SVGAGI. CDR3 length equals 15 residues. CDR3 in DNA: TGTGCCAGCAGTTACTCGAGGAACTCCTACAATGAGCAGTTCTTC. The encoded protein is CASSYSRNSYNEQFF.

This clone turned up a few times. The CDR3 region has the DNA TGTGCCAGCAGGGTGACAGGGGGCCGCTACACCTTC. Amino acids: CASRVTGGRYTF. The genes are TRBV2 and TRBJ1-2; 10 positions agree with TRBD1. J was trimmed by 9 bases and V by 6 bases; bases with no gene match: 4. The length of the CDR3 is 12 residues. Germline V gene lookup returns CDR1 SNHLY and CDR2 FYNNEI.

The gene calls are TRBV5-1 and TRBJ2-7, with unresolved D. The CDR3 consists of 11 residues. Germline V gene lookup returns CDR1 SGHRS and CDR2 YFSETQ. V was cut by 6 bases and J by 3 bases, with 7 bases left in between. The CDR3 here is CASNSLYEQYF. CDR3 sequence (DNA): TGCGCCAGCAACTCCCTCTACGAGCAGTACTTC. The whole variable domain, filled in from reference TRBV5-1 and TRBJ2-7, reads KAGVTQTPRYLIKTRGQQVTLSCSPISGHRSVSWYQQTPGQGLQFLFEYFSETQRNKGNFPGRFSGRQFSNSRSEMNVSTLELGDSALYLCASNSLYEQYFGPGTRLTVT.

This clone was seen once. The chain uses TRBV27 and TRBJ2-4; 7 bases align to TRBD2. Trimming removed 0 bases from V and 2 bases from J; junction bases left unmatched: 10. This CDR3 region has 18 residues. The germline V gene encodes CDR1 MNHEY and CDR2 SMNVEV (reference sequence). This CDR3 reads CASSLSRTSRDPKNIQYF. The CDR3 nucleotides read TGTGCCAGCAGTTTATCCCGGACTAGTCGGGACCCCAAAAACATTCAGTACTTC.

This chain joins TRBV7-6 and TRBJ1-2; TRBD1 is a possible D gene (6 bases). V was cut by 5 bases and J by 0 bases, with 22 bases left in between. The length of the CDR3 is 18 residues. The germline V gene encodes CDR1 SGHVS and CDR2 FNYEAQ. CDR3 residues: CASSPLGDNPRANYGYTF. The CDR3 DNA reads TGTGCCAGCAGCCCCCTGGGGGACAATCCGAGGGCTAACTATGGCTACACCTTC.

The rearrangement uses TRBV18 and TRBJ2-4; 8 nucleotides line up with TRBD1. Looked up from germline, CDR1 is KGHSH and CDR2 is LQKENI. The CDR3 sequence is 14 residues long. V dropped 5 bases and J dropped 6; count of bases not matched to a gene: 6. This CDR3 reads CASSSWTGRNIQYF. CDR3 nucleotides: TGTGCCAGCTCATCTTGGACAGGGCGAAACATTCAGTACTTC.

This rearrangement joins TRBV2 to TRBJ2-2; TRBD2 matches 12 bases. Per germline, CDR1 SNHLY and CDR2 FYNNEI. Germline trimming cut 7 bases from V and 6 bases from J; bases unmatched to any gene: 6. There are 15 residues in the CDR3. As DNA, the CDR3 is TGTGCCAGCAAAGGACTAGCGGGGATGGCCGGGGAGCTGTTTTTT. The encoded protein is CASKGLAGMAGELFF.

The J gene is TRBJ2-1, the V gene TRBV11-2; 7 bases fit TRBD1. V dropped 5 bases and J dropped 12; count of bases not matched to a gene: 13. Germline V gene sequence: CDR1 SGHAT, CDR2 FQNNGV. CDR3 size: 14 residues. Here the CDR3 reads CASSPRQGEGVQFF. The CDR3 nucleotides are TGTGCCAGCAGCCCCCGCCAGGGGGAAGGGGTGCAGTTCTTC.

Here the CDR3 DNA reads TGTGCCAGCAGCCACGGGGGGGCTGGTGATACGCAGTATTTT. Its protein is CASSHGGAGDTQYF. This chain connects TRBV13 to TRBJ2-3, with TRBD2 matching 8 bases. CDR3 length: 14 residues. V shed 5 bases, J shed 6 bases, and the junction held 7 bases outside the gene matches. Germline values: CDR1 PRHDT, CDR2 FYEKMQ (reference sequence).

This rearrangement joins TRBV9 to TRBJ2-6, with a tentative D call TRBD1 (5 bases). Looked up from germline, CDR1 is SGDLS and CDR2 is YYNGEE. CDR3 length: 15 amino acids. The V end lost 0 bases, the J end lost 2 bases, and 6 bases lay between the germline ends. DNA of the CDR3: TGTGCCAGCAGCGTAGCAGGGACTGGGGCCAACGTCCTGACTTTC. Translation gives CASSVAGTGANVLTF.

The chain recombines TRBV7-6 with TRBJ1-3; tentatively, D is TRBD1 (6 bases). The ends were cut back, 5 bases at V and 0 bases at J, with 14 bases in the middle. This CDR3 region has 16 residues. The germline CDR1 and CDR2 sequences are SGHVS and FNYEAQ. Written as DNA, the CDR3 is TGTGCCAGCAGCACGGGACAATTCCGCTCTGGAAACACCATATATTTT. Amino acid sequence: CASSTGQFRSGNTIYF.

The chain uses TRBV10-3 and TRBJ1-1; D is uncertain. The CDR3 extends over 13 amino acids. Per germline, CDR1 ENHRY and CDR2 SYGVKD. V dropped 2 bases and J dropped 7 bases, with 11 bases sitting between them. The CDR3 coding sequence is TGTGCCATCAGTGAGGTAGCGGCAGATGAAGCTTTCTTT. It is translated as CAISEVAADEAFF.